Below, one TCR beta chain is given with its context. The record originates from a study of T cells in Graves' hyperthyroidism and ophthalmopathy. Amplification targeted TCR beta CDR3 regions from RNA transcripts. First-round RT-PCR with HTBI primers amplified the TCR CDR3 region. TCRdb re-derived calls from the multiplex PCR reads in MiXCR, one entry per CDR3 protein. The sample includes about 420,000 distinct CDR3 sequences, around a sixth of them seen just once. Germline V gene lookup returns CDR1 MNHEY and CDR2 SVGAGI. Trimming left V 4 bases short and J 4 bases short, with 23 bases between. This CDR3 has 18 residues.

The sample comprised blood. J is TRBJ1-3 and V is TRBV6-5; tentatively, D is TRBD1 (6 bases). The receptor comes from a woman aged 18-29 years with Graves' hyperthyroidism. Here the CDR3 reads CASSFPGHLQAEGNTIYF. The CDR3, as DNA: TGTGCCAGCAGTTTCCCGGGACACCTTCAAGCGGAGGGAAACACCATATATTTT.